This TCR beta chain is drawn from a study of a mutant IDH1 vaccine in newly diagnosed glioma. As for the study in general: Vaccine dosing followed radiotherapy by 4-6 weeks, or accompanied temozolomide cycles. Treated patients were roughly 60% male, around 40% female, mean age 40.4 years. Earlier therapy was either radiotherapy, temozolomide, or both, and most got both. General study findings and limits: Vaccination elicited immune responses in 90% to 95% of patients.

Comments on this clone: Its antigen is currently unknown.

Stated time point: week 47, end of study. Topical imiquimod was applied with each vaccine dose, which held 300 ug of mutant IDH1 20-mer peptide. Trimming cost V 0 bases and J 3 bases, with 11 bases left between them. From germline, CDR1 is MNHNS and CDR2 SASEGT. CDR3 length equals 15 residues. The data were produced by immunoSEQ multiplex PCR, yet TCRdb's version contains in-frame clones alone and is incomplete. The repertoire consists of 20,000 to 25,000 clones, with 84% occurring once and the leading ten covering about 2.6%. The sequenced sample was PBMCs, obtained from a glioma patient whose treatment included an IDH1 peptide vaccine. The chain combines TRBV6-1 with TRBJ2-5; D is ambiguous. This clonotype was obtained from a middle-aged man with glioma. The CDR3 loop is CASSEARWVEETQYF. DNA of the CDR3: TGTGCCAGCAGTGAAGCGCGATGGGTGGAAGAGACCCAGTACTTC.